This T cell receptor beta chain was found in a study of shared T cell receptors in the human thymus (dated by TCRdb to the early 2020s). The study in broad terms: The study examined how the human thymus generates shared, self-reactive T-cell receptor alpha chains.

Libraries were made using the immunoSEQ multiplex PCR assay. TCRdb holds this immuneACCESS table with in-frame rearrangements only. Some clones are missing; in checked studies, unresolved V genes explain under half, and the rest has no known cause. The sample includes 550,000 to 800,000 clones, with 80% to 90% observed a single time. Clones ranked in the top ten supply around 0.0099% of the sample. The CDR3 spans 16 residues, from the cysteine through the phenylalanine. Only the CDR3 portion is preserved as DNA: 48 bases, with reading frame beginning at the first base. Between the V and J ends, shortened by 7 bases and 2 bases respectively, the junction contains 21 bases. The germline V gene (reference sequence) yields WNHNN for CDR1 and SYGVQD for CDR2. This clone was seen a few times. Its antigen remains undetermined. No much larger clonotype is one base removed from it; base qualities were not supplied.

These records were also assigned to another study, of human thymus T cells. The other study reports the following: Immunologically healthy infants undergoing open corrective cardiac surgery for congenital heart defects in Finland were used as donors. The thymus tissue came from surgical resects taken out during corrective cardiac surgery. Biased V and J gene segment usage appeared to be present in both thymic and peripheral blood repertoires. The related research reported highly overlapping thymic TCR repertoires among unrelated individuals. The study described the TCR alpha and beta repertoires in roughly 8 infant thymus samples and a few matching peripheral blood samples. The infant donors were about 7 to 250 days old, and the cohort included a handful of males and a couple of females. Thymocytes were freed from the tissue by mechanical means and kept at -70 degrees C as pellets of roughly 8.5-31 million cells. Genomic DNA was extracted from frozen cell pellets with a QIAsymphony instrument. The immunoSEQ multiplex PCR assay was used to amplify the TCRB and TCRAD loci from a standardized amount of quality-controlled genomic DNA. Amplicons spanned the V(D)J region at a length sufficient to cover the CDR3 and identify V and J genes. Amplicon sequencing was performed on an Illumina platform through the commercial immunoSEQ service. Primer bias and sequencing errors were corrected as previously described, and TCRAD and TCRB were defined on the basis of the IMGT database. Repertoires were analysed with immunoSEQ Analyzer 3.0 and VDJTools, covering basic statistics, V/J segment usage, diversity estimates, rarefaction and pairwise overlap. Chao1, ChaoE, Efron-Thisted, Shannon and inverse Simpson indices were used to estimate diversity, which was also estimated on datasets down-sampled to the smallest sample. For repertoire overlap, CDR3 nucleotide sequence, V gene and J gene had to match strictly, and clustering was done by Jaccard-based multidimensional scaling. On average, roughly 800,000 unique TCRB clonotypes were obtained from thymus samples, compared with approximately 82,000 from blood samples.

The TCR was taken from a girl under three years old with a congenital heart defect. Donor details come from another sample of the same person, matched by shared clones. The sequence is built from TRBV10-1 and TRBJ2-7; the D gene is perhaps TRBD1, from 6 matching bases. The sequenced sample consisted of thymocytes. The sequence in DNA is TGCGCCAGCAACCTATCCGGGACATCCTTTCCCTACGAGCAGTACTTC. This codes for CASNLSGTSFPYEQYF.